A single sample is the source of the 16 T cell receptor beta chains below, sequenced in a study of shared clonotypes between healthy human individuals. Produced via immunoSEQ multiplex PCR; TCRdb's table is partial and in-frame only. The sample contains about 610,000 clones, roughly 97% of which appear only once. Sequenced sample: naive CD4+ T cells sorted from blood. The sample's subset: CD45RA+ positively selected. Receptors originate from a woman in her thirties in good health.

V and J are TRBV19 and TRBJ2-1; 11 nucleotides match TRBD2. Germline V gene lookup returns CDR1 LNHDA and CDR2 SQIVND (reference sequence). The CDR3 has 17 amino acids. V was clipped by 2 bases and J by 6 bases; unmatched bases: 9. Written as DNA, the CDR3 is TGTGCCAGTAGTATATCAACTAGCGGGAGTACAGGCAATGAGCAGTTCTTC. Protein product: CASSISTSGSTGNEQFF.

V gene TRBV2 combines with J gene TRBJ1-5; D unresolved. V was pared by 3 bases and J by 3 bases, with 15 bases between. The CDR3 sequence is 16 residues long. The V gene's germline CDR1 is SNHLY and CDR2 FYNNEI. The CDR3 reads CASSDQSAGNNQPQHF. In DNA form, the CDR3 reads TGTGCCAGCAGTGATCAGTCGGCGGGGAACAATCAGCCCCAGCATTTT.

CDR3 nucleotides: TGTGCCAGCTCAATCGGGACTAGCGGGAGGAGGAATGAGCAGTTCTTC. This codes for CASSIGTSGRRNEQFF. The chain links TRBV18 to TRBJ2-1; the match to TRBD2 covers 15 bases. The V gene end was trimmed by 5 bases and the J gene end by 7 bases; junction bases not matched to a gene: 6. Germline CDR1 KGHSH, CDR2 LQKENI. This CDR3 is built from 16 residues.

V is TRBV27 and J is TRBJ2-6, with TRBD2 as a possible D gene (6 bases). The CDR3 runs to 16 residues. Germline CDR1 reads MNHEY; CDR2 reads SMNVEV (reference sequence). The germline V and J ends were trimmed by 6 bases and 1 base, with 13 bases remaining between them. CDR3 DNA sequence: TGTGCCAGCAGACCCGGGACTTCTTCTGGGGCCAACGTCCTGACTTTC. Its translation: CASRPGTSSGANVLTF.

V and J are TRBV14 and TRBJ2-2, with D unclear. V lost 2 bases to trimming and J lost 7 bases, with 11 bases between them. Germline V lookup: CDR1 SGHDN, CDR2 FVKESK. The CDR3 totals 14 residues. Here the CDR3 reads CASSQISSSGELFF. The CDR3, as DNA: TGTGCCAGCAGCCAAATATCCAGCAGCGGGGAGCTGTTTTTT. Full variable domain (rest looked up from reference TRBV14 and TRBJ2-2): EAGVTQFPSHSVIEKGQTVTLRCDPISGHDNLYWYRRVMGKEIKFLLHFVKESKQDESGMPNNRFLAERTGGTYSTLKVQPAELEDSGVYFCASSQISSSGELFFGEGSRLTVL.

This chain uses TRBV6-1 with TRBJ2-1, with TRBD1 identical over 8 bases. Germline lookup yields CDR1 MNHNS and CDR2 SASEGT. Unmatched junction bases numbered 7, after V lost 1 base and J lost 8 bases. The CDR3 length is 15 residues. CDR3 DNA: TGTGCCAGCAGTGAAGTGGCAGGGGGCATTTATGAGCAGTTCTTC. Protein: CASSEVAGGIYEQFF.

The V gene is TRBV4-1, the J gene TRBJ2-3, with 11 bases that match TRBD2. Germline V gene data show CDR1 as MGHRA and CDR2 as YSYEKL. Germline trimming cut 4 bases from V and 0 bases from J; bases unmatched to any gene: 9. The CDR3 is 18 residues long. The CDR3 sequence: CASSPKDRTSGSTDTQYF. CDR3 in DNA: TGCGCCAGCAGCCCTAAGGATAGGACTAGCGGGAGCACAGATACGCAGTATTTT.

This clone was recorded once. The chain carries TRBV19 and TRBJ2-2; 7 bases are shared with TRBD2. The junction had 9 bases not matched to a gene; V was cut back by 5 bases and J by 6 bases. CDR3 size: 15 residues. The germline CDR1 and CDR2 sequences are LNHDA and SQIVND (reference sequence). The CDR3 sequence is CASSQTGGVPGELFF. The CDR3 DNA follows: TGTGCCAGTAGTCAGACTGGGGGGGTCCCCGGGGAGCTGTTTTTT.

The V gene is TRBV28, the J gene TRBJ2-1; D is perhaps TRBD1 (6 bases). The CDR3 runs 15 residues. Germline V gene data show CDR1 as MDHEN and CDR2 as SYDVKM. Between the trimmed V and J ends, which lost 6 bases and 4 bases, there was a span of 16 bases. The CDR3 coding sequence is TGTGCCAGCAGCCGAGCAAGGACAGCATACAATGAGCAGTTCTTC. The encoded protein is CASSRARTAYNEQFF.

The chain links TRBV28 to TRBJ1-1; D is uncertain. Deletions cut 2 bases from V and 3 bases from J, with 16 bases between. The germline V gene encodes CDR1 MDHEN and CDR2 SYDVKM. The CDR3 length is 16 residues. The CDR3 DNA reads as TGTGCCAGCAGTTTAGTTTCTCGGGTCCGGGACACTGAAGCTTTCTTT. This codes for CASSLVSRVRDTEAFF.

Only one count was recorded for this clone. The same CDR3 can be traced to other DNA sequences in this sample. J is TRBJ2-5 and V is TRBV5-4; 11 positions agree with TRBD2. The end of the DNA fits TRBJ2-7 better, so the J call may be wrong. CDR3 length: 15 residues. From germline, CDR1 is SGHNT and CDR2 YYREEE (reference sequence). CDR3 amino acids: CASSPTSGSSYEQYF. The CDR3 region has the DNA TGTGCCAGCAGCCCCACTAGCGGGAGTTCCTACGAGCAGTACTTC.

The chain couples TRBV11-2 to TRBJ2-1, with D tentatively TRBD2 (5 bases). The CDR3 length is 12 residues. Germline loops: CDR1 SGHAT, CDR2 FQNNGV. With 1 base removed from V and 9 bases from J, the gap between germline ends came to 7 bases. CDR3 coding DNA: TGTGCCAGCAGCTTAGGCGCGGGTGAGCAGTTCTTC. Protein sequence: CASSLGAGEQFF. The full variable domain, in which reference TRBV11-2 and TRBJ2-1 provide the parts outside the CDR3, is EAGVAQSPRYKIIEKRQSVAFWCNPISGHATLYWYQQILGQGPKLLIQFQNNGVVDDSQLPKDRFSAERLKGVDSTLKIQPAKLEDSAVYLCASSLGAGEQFFGPGTRLTVL.

The V call is TRBV9, the J call TRBJ2-3; D is ambiguous. Trimming pared 3 bases from V and 0 bases from J, leaving 14 bases between. Germline V gene data show CDR1 as SGDLS and CDR2 as YYNGEE. The CDR3 is 16 residues long. The CDR3 loop reads CASSAGAVRSTDTQYF. The DNA for the CDR3 is TGTGCCAGCAGCGCGGGCGCCGTACGAAGCACAGATACGCAGTATTTT.

This clone appeared once. The chain employs TRBV5-8 and TRBJ2-5; TRBD1 matches 10 bases. From germline, CDR1 is SGHTS and CDR2 YDEGEE. Trimming took 4 bases from V and 2 from J; bases not matched to a gene: 8. The CDR3 has 16 amino acids. CDR3: CASSPGQGVLQETQYF. CDR3 nucleotide sequence: TGTGCCAGCAGCCCCGGACAGGGGGTTTTACAAGAGACCCAGTACTTC.

The gene calls are TRBV15 and TRBJ2-5; 10 bases fit TRBD2. The CDR3 contains 14 residues. Looked up from germline, CDR1 is LNHNV and CDR2 is YYDKDF (reference sequence). V was clipped by 2 bases and J by 4 bases; unmatched bases: 1. CDR3 region: CATSRRTSGETQYF. The CDR3 nucleotides read TGTGCCACCAGCAGAAGGACTAGCGGAGAGACCCAGTACTTC.

The V gene is TRBV11-2, the J gene TRBJ2-7, with 7 bases that match TRBD1. The CDR3 is made up of 16 amino acids. Germline V lookup: CDR1 SGHAT, CDR2 FQNNGV. V was clipped by 5 bases and J by 3 bases; unmatched bases: 13. In DNA, the CDR3 is TGTGCCAGCAGCCCTGCTCGTAGACAGGGTGGCTACGAGCAGTACTTC. Its translation is CASSPARRQGGYEQYF.